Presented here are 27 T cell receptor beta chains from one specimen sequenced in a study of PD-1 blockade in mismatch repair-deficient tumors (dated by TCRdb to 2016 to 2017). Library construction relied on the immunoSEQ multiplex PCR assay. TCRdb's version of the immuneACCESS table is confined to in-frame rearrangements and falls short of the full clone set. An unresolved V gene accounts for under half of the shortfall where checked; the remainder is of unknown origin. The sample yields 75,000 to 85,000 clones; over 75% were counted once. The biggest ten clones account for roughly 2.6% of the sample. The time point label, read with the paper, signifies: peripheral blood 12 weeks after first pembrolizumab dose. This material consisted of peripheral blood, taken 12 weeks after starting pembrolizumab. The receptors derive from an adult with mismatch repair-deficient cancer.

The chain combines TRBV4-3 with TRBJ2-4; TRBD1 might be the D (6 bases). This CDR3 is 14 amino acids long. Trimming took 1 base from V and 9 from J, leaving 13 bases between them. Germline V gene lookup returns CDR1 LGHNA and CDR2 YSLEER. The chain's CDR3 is CASSQVQGYGIQYF. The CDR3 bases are TGCGCCAGCAGCCAAGTCCAGGGGTACGGCATTCAGTACTTC.

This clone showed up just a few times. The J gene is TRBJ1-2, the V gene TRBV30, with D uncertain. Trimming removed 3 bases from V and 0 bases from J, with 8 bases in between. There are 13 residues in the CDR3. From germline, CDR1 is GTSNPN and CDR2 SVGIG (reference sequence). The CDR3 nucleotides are TGTGCCTGGAGCCCGAGCGCTAACTATGGCTACACCTTC. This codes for CAWSPSANYGYTF.

The CDR3 coding sequence is TGTGCCTGGAGTGTAAGACTTATCTTATACAATGAGCAGTTCTTC. Protein sequence: CAWSVRLILYNEQFF. The chain employs TRBV30 and TRBJ2-1; D is undetermined. CDR3 length equals 15 residues. Trimming removed 0 bases at V and 4 bases at J, with 13 bases between. CDR1 is GTSNPN, CDR2 SVGIG, per germline (reference sequence).

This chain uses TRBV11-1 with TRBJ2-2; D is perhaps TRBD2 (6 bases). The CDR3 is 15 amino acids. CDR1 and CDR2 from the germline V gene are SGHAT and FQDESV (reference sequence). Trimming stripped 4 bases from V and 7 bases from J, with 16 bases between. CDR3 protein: CASSSLSGVDGELFF. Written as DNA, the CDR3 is TGTGCCAGCAGCTCCCTTAGCGGTGTCGACGGGGAGCTGTTTTTT.

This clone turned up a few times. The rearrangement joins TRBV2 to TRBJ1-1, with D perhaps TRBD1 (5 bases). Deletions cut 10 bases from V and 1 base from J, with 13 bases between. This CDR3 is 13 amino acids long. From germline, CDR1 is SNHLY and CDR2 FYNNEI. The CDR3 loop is CATQAGRNTEAFF. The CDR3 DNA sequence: TGTGCCACGCAGGCAGGGAGGAACACTGAAGCTTTCTTT.

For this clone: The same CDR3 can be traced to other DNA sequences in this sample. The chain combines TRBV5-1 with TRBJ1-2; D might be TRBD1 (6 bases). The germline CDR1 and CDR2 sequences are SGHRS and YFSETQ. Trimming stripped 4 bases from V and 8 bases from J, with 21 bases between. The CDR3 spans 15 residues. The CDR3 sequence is CASSPLETGLRGYTF. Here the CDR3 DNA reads TGCGCCAGCAGCCCCCTAGAGACAGGACTTCGAGGCTACACCTTC.

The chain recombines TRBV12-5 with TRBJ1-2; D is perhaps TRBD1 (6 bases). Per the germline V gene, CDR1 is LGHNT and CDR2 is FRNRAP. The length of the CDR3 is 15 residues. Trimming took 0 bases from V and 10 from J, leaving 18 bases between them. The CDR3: CASGLVRTARRFYTF. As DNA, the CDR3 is TGTGCTAGTGGTTTGGTACGGACAGCAAGAAGATTCTACACCTTC.

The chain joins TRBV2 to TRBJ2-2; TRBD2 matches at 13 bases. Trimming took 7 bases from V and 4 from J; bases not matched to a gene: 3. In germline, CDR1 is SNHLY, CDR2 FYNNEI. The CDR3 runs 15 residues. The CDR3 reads CASTGTSGTTGELFF. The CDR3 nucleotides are TGTGCCAGCACCGGGACTAGCGGGACCACCGGGGAGCTGTTTTTT.

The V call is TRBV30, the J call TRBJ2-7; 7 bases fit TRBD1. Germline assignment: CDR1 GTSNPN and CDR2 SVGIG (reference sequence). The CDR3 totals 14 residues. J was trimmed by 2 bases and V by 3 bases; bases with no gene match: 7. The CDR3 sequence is CAWRRDSATYEQYF. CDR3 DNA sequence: TGTGCCTGGAGAAGGGACAGCGCGACCTACGAGCAGTACTTC.

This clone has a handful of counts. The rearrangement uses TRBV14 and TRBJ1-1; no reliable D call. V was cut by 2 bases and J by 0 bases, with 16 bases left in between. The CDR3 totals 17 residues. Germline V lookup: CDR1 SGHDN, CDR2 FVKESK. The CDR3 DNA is TGTGCCAGCAGCCAAAGAGTGGGGATAACGATGAACACTGAAGCTTTCTTT. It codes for CASSQRVGITMNTEAFF.

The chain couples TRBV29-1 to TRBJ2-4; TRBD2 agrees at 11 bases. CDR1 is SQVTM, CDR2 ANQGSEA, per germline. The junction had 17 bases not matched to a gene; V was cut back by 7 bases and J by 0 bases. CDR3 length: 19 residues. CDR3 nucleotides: TGCAGCGCCACAAGTCCCCTTAGCGGGAGGGCCGGAGCCAAAAACATTCAGTACTTC. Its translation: CSATSPLSGRAGAKNIQYF.

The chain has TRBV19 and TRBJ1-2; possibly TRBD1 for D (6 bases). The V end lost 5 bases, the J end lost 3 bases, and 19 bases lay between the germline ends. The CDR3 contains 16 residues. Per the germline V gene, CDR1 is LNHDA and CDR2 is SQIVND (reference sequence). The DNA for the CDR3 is TGTGCCAGTAGTGGGAACTTACAGGGTCCGTACTATGGCTACACCTTC. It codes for CASSGNLQGPYYGYTF.

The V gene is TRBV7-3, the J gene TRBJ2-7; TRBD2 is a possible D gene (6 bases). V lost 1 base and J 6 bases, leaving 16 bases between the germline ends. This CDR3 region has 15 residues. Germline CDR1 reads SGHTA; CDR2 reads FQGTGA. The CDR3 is CASSLKASAPSEQYF. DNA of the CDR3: TGTGCCAGCAGCTTAAAGGCTAGCGCTCCCTCCGAGCAGTACTTC.

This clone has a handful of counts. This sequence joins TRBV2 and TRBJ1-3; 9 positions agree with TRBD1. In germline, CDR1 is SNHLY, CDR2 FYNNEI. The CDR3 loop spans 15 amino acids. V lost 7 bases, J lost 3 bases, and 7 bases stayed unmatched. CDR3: CASTGDRVNGNTIYF. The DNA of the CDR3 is TGTGCCAGCACCGGGGACAGGGTAAATGGAAACACCATATATTTT.

The CDR3 reads CASSVGPANSYEQYF. The CDR3 nucleotides read TGTGCCAGCAGCGTAGGGCCAGCCAACTCCTACGAGCAGTACTTC. This rearrangement joins TRBV9 to TRBJ2-7; D is ambiguous. The CDR3 is made up of 15 amino acids. Germline CDR1 SGDLS, CDR2 YYNGEE. Trimming left V 0 bases short and J 0 bases short, with 10 bases between. Full variable domain (outside the CDR3, taken from reference TRBV9 and TRBJ2-7): DSGVTQTPKHLITATGQRVTLRCSPRSGDLSVYWYQQSLDQGLQFLIQYYNGEERAKGNILERFSAQQFPDLHSELNLSSLELGDSALYFCASSVGPANSYEQYFGPGTRLTVT.

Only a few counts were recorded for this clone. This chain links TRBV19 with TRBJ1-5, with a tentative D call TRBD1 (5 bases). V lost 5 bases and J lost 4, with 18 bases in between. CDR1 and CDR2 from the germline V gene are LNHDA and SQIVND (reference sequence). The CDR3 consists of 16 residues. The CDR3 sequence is CASSDISGRANQPQHF. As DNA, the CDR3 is TGTGCCAGTAGTGACATCTCAGGGAGGGCGAATCAGCCCCAGCATTTT.

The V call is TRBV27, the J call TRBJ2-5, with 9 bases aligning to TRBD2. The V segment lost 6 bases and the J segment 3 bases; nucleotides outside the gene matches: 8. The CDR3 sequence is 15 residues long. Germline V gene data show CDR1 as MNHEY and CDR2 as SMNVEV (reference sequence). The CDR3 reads CASRPGTSLKETQYF. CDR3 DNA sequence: TGTGCCAGCAGACCCGGGACTAGCCTCAAAGAGACCCAGTACTTC.

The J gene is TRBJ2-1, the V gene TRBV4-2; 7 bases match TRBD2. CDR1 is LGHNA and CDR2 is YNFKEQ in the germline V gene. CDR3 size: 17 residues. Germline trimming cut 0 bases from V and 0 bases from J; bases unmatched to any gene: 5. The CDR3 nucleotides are TGTGCCAGCAGCCAAGATCCCGCGGGAGCCTCCTACAATGAGCAGTTCTTC. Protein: CASSQDPAGASYNEQFF.

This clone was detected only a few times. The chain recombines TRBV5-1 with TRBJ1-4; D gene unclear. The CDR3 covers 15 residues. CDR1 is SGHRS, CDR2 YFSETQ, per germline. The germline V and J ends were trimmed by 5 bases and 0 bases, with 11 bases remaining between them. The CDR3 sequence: CASSINPATNEKLFF. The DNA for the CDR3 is TGCGCCAGCAGTATCAATCCTGCAACTAATGAAAAACTGTTTTTT.

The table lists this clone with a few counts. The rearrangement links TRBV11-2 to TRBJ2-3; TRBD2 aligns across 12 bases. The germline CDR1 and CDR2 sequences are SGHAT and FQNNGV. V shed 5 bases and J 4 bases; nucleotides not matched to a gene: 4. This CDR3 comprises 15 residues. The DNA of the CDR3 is TGTGCCAGCAGCCTAGCGGGAGGGAGCTCAGATACGCAGTATTTT. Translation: CASSLAGGSSDTQYF.

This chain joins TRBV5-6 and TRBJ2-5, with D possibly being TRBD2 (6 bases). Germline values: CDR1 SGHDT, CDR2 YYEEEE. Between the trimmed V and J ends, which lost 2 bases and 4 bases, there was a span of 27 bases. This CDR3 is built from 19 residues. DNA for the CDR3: TGTGCCAGCAGCTTATCCTCCCTCCTCGGGAGACGAACCTCAGAGACCCAGTACTTC. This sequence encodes CASSLSSLLGRRTSETQYF.

CDR3: CASSLSGSRGNEQFF. In DNA, the CDR3 is TGTGCCAGCAGTTTATCAGGGAGCCGCGGCAATGAGCAGTTCTTC. V and J are TRBV28 and TRBJ2-1; possibly TRBD1 or TRBD2 for D (5 bases each). The V end was cut by 1 base, the J end by 6 bases, with 13 bases between. From germline, CDR1 is MDHEN and CDR2 SYDVKM. This CDR3 has 15 residues.

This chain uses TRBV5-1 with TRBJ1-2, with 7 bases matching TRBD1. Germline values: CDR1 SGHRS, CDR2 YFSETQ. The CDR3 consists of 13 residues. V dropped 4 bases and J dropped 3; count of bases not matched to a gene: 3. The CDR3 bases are TGCGCCAGCAGCATCGACAGGGACTATGGCTACACCTTC. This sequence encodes CASSIDRDYGYTF.

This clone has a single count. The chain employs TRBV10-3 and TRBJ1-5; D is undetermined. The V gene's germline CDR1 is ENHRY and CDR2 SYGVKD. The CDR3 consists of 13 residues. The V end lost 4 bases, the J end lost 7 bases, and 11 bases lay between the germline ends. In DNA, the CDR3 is TGTGCCATCAGTGGGGGTTTCGGGCAGCCCCAGCATTTT. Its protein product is CAISGGFGQPQHF.

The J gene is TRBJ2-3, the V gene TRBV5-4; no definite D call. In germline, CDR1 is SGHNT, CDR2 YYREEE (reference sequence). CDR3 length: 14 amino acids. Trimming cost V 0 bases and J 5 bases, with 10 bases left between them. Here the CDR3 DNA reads TGTGCCAGCAGCTTGGCAGTCCTAGAAGATACGCAGTATTTT. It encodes CASSLAVLEDTQYF.

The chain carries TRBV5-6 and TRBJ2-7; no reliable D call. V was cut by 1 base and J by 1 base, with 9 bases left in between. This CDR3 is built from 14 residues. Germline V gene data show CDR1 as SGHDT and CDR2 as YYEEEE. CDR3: CASSLPIGSYEQYF. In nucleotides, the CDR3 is TGTGCCAGCAGCTTGCCCATCGGTTCCTACGAGCAGTACTTC.

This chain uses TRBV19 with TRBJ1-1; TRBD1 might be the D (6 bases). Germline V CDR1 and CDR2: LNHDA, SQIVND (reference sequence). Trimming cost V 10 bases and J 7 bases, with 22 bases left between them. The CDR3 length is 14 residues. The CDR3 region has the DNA TGTGCCACCGTCGGGGGGCTCCTACAACATGAAGCTTTCTTT. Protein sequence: CATVGGLLQHEAFF.